One and the same sample provided the 12 T cell receptor beta chains below, sequenced in a study of cytomegalovirus exposure and HLA in healthy donors. The PCR had 60 Vbeta and 13 Jbeta primers. Method: immunoSEQ multiplex PCR; TCRdb's copy keeps in-frame clones and lacks some. This table holds tens of thousands of clones, under 85% found once. Sequencing used PBMCs. Every receptor here comes from a man between 50 and 59 years old in good health and CMV-seronegative.

The chain combines TRBV28 with TRBJ1-1; no clear D gene. V was trimmed by 5 bases and J by 4 bases, leaving 14 bases between them. The germline V gene encodes CDR1 MDHEN and CDR2 SYDVKM. This CDR3 has 14 residues. CDR3: CASSPSVVGTEAFF. DNA for the CDR3: TGTGCCAGCAGTCCTTCGGTAGTTGGCACTGAAGCTTTCTTT.

This clone occurred a few times. This sequence joins TRBV10-3 and TRBJ2-2, with 9 bases matching TRBD1. The CDR3 contains 17 residues. Germline V CDR1 and CDR2: ENHRY, SYGVKD. The V gene end was trimmed by 9 bases and the J gene end by 0 bases; junction bases not matched to a gene: 11. In DNA form, the CDR3 reads TGTGCCATAGCAGCGGCGACAGGGGGTTCGAACACCGGGGAGCTGTTTTTT. As protein: CAIAAATGGSNTGELFF.

The chain links TRBV2 to TRBJ1-3; the D is unclear. Between the trimmed V and J ends, which lost 4 bases and 4 bases, there was a span of 20 bases. Germline V gene sequence: CDR1 SNHLY, CDR2 FYNNEI. The CDR3 consists of 17 residues. In DNA, the CDR3 is TGTGCCAGCAGTGCATTAGGAGGAGGGCTGATAGGAAACACCATATATTTT. Its protein is CASSALGGGLIGNTIYF.

The V call is TRBV27, the J call TRBJ1-6; 10 bases are a match to TRBD1. The length of the CDR3 is 15 residues. Germline V gives CDR1 MNHEY, CDR2 SMNVEV (reference sequence). Trimming cost V 4 bases and J 10 bases; bases outside gene matches: 7. The CDR3 nucleotides read TGTGCCAGCAGTTCCCCGGGACAGGGGTTGTCACCCCTCCACTTT. This gives the protein CASSSPGQGLSPLHF.

The rearrangement joins TRBV7-9 to TRBJ1-2; 8 bases fit TRBD1. Losses at the gene ends were 4 bases for V and 2 bases for J; bases not matched to a gene: 9. CDR1 and CDR2 from the germline V gene are SEHNR and FQNEAQ (reference sequence). The CDR3 loop spans 16 amino acids. In nucleotides, the CDR3 is TGTGCCAGCAGCTACCCAGTGACAGGGGCGAACTATGGCTACACCTTC. Amino acid sequence: CASSYPVTGANYGYTF.

This clone was counted a few times. The CDR3 reads CASSLHRVRFTEAFF. For the CDR3, the DNA is TGTGCCAGCAGTTTACATCGGGTGCGGTTCACTGAAGCTTTCTTT. The V gene is TRBV6-5, the J gene TRBJ1-1; D is unclear. Trimming took 4 bases from V and 4 from J, leaving 16 bases between them. The germline CDR1 and CDR2 sequences are MNHEY and SVGAGI. This CDR3 comprises 15 residues.

This rearrangement joins TRBV30 to TRBJ2-1, with 8 bases that match TRBD2. Trimming at V came to 2 bases and at J to 7 bases, leaving 1 base not matched to a gene. The CDR3 loop spans 12 amino acids. Per germline, CDR1 GTSNPN and CDR2 SVGIG (reference sequence). CDR3 sequence (DNA): TGTGCCTGGAGTCGCGGGGGGAATGAGCAGTTCTTC. Translated: CAWSRGGNEQFF.

The chain employs TRBV2 and TRBJ2-5; TRBD2 agrees at 8 bases. Losses at the gene ends were 7 bases for V and 3 bases for J; bases not matched to a gene: 4. The V gene's germline CDR1 is SNHLY and CDR2 FYNNEI. CDR3 length: 13 residues. Here the CDR3 reads CASTQLAEETQYF. The CDR3 nucleotides read TGTGCCAGCACCCAACTAGCGGAAGAGACCCAGTACTTC.

The chain couples TRBV20-1 to TRBJ2-5, with D possibly being TRBD1 (5 bases). V lost 3 bases, J lost 4 bases, and 6 bases lay in between. The CDR3 extends over 11 amino acids. Looked up from germline, CDR1 is DFQATT and CDR2 is SNEGSKA (reference sequence). CDR3 bases: TGCAGTGCTAGGCAGGGAGAGACCCAGTACTTC. Translation gives CSARQGETQYF.

The J gene is TRBJ1-2, the V gene TRBV19, with 7 bases that match TRBD1. Germline V gene sequence: CDR1 LNHDA, CDR2 SQIVND (reference sequence). The V and J ends lost 7 bases and 4 bases, in that order; junction bases with no gene match: 15. The CDR3 is 16 residues long. CDR3 sequence (DNA): TGTGCCAGTACGGGTTCAAAGACAGGGTTTGGCTATGGCTACACCTTC. This codes for CASTGSKTGFGYGYTF.

The rearrangement uses TRBV11-2 and TRBJ2-3; 16 positions match TRBD2. This CDR3 is built from 19 residues. Germline trimming cut 5 bases from V and 3 bases from J; bases unmatched to any gene: 11. Germline values: CDR1 SGHAT, CDR2 FQNNGV. DNA for the CDR3: TGTGCCAGCAGCATAACGGGACTAGCGGGGGGGCTGGGGACAGATACGCAGTATTTT. This sequence encodes CASSITGLAGGLGTDTQYF.

This clone was observed once. The chain combines TRBV9 with TRBJ2-4; 9 bases are a match to TRBD1. The CDR3 spans 14 residues. Trimming at V came to 1 base and at J to 8 bases, leaving 4 bases not matched to a gene. Germline V lookup: CDR1 SGDLS, CDR2 YYNGEE. The CDR3 sequence: CASSVRTGADIQYF. CDR3 DNA: TGTGCCAGCAGCGTACGGACAGGGGCGGACATTCAGTACTTC.